These 10 T cell receptor beta chains originate from one sample sequenced in a study of blood T cell repertoires in COVID-19. Assay used: immunoSEQ multiplex PCR; TCRdb lists only in-frame clones, some missing. This table has 200,000 to 250,000 clones, about 84% appearing once. The sample taken for sequencing was peripheral blood. The receptors shown here come from a human donor in a cohort sampled during active COVID-19.

The chain is built from TRBV4-3 and TRBJ1-1; D remains unclear. The CDR3 sequence is 14 residues long. The V end was cut by 3 bases, the J end by 8 bases, with 16 bases between. Germline CDR1 is LGHNA and CDR2 is YSLEER. CDR3 region: CASSHLGSGEEAFF. CDR3 DNA: TGCGCCAGCAGCCATCTCGGGTCTGGCGAGGAAGCTTTCTTT.

In its sample, this clone was seen a few times. This chain joins TRBV5-1 and TRBJ1-1, with 9 bases lining up with TRBD1. The CDR3 covers 14 residues. CDR1 and CDR2 (germline): SGHRS, YFSETQ. Trimming took 5 bases from V and 8 from J; bases not matched to a gene: 10. The CDR3 coding sequence is TGCGCCAGCAGTTACGTCCCGGGACAGGGAGAAGCTTTCTTT. It yields the protein CASSYVPGQGEAFF.

This clone was recorded a few times. The chain joins TRBV7-9 to TRBJ2-6, with a possible D match to TRBD1 (5 bases). V was trimmed by 5 bases and J by 0 bases, leaving 20 bases between them. Looked up from germline, CDR1 is SEHNR and CDR2 is FQNEAQ (reference sequence). The CDR3 runs to 19 residues. CDR3: CASSANLGQKGSGANVLTF. The CDR3 nucleotides are TGTGCCAGCAGCGCAAATCTGGGGCAGAAAGGCTCTGGGGCCAACGTCCTGACTTTC.

The rearrangement joins TRBV29-1 to TRBJ1-2; D perhaps matches TRBD1 (5 bases). This CDR3 has 14 amino acids. Trimming left V 0 bases short and J 4 bases short, with 12 bases between. The germline gives CDR1 SQVTM, CDR2 ANQGSEA. The CDR3 bases are TGCAGCGTTGAAGACGGCAGGGTCGGCTATGGCTACACCTTC. Its protein is CSVEDGRVGYGYTF.

The chain has TRBV28 and TRBJ1-2; no definite D call. Germline CDR1 MDHEN, CDR2 SYDVKM. Trimming shortened V by 2 bases and J by 6 bases, and 7 bases separated the two germline ends. This CDR3 has 12 amino acids. The CDR3 reads CASSLRRNGYTF. CDR3 DNA sequence: TGTGCCAGCAGTTTACGGCGGAATGGCTACACCTTC.

This clone was observed a single time. The chain is built from TRBV27 and TRBJ1-6; D is unclear. The V end lost 4 bases, the J end lost 6 bases, and 10 bases lay between the germline ends. Germline V gives CDR1 MNHEY, CDR2 SMNVEV (reference sequence). This CDR3 spans 14 amino acids. In nucleotides, the CDR3 is TGTGCCAGCAGTTGGTTTGGCGGTAATTCACCCCTCCACTTT. It codes for CASSWFGGNSPLHF.

The CDR3 coding sequence is TGTGCCAGCAGCCAAGAGGGTAGCGACACTGAAGCTTTCTTT. This translates into CASSQEGSDTEAFF. V is TRBV3-1 (or the pseudogene TRBV3-2) and J is TRBJ1-1; D unresolved. The CDR3 is 14 residues long. Trimming cost V 0 bases and J 3 bases, with 8 bases left between them. The germline CDR1 and CDR2 sequences are LGHDT and YNNKEL (reference sequence).

For the CDR3, the DNA is TGTGCCAGCTCACTCGCTAGCGGGGGGGCATCAGATACGCAGTATTTT. This encodes CASSLASGGASDTQYF. The chain uses TRBV18 and TRBJ2-3, with 12 bases fitting TRBD2. Germline CDR1 is KGHSH and CDR2 is LQKENI. This CDR3 contains 16 residues. V dropped 4 bases and J dropped 4; count of bases not matched to a gene: 6.

The J gene is TRBJ2-7, the V gene TRBV19, with a possible D match to TRBD2 (5 bases). From germline, CDR1 is LNHDA and CDR2 SQIVND (reference sequence). Trimming cost V 10 bases and J 4 bases, with 8 bases left between them. This CDR3 is built from 10 residues. This CDR3 is CATGGYEQYF. Written as DNA, the CDR3 is TGTGCCACAGGAGGTTACGAGCAGTACTTC.

The V and J genes are TRBV6-2 or TRBV6-3 and TRBJ1-5, with 8 bases lining up with TRBD1. The V segment lost 8 bases and the J segment 6 bases; nucleotides outside the gene matches: 9. Germline assignment: CDR1 MNHEY and CDR2 SVGEGT. CDR3 size: 14 residues. The CDR3 protein is CASGQGALSQPQHF. The CDR3 nucleotides are TGTGCCAGCGGCCAGGGGGCGCTCAGTCAGCCCCAGCATTTT.